This record looks at one TCR beta chain sequence and its context. The sample is drawn from a study of cytomegalovirus exposure and HLA in healthy donors. 60 Vbeta and 13 Jbeta primers were used in PCR. The method was immunoSEQ multiplex PCR; TCRdb's version includes in-frame clones alone and lacks a portion of them. Of around 92,000 clones in the sample, roughly 76% are singletons; the top ten hold roughly 8.3%. Germline loops: CDR1 SGDLS, CDR2 YYNGEE. V was clipped by 3 bases and J by 4 bases, with 10 bases between them. This CDR3 has 14 amino acids. The chain links TRBV9 to TRBJ2-2; D is unclear. Sequencing was carried out using PBMCs. The sequence derives from a human donor in good health. In nucleotides, the CDR3 is TGTGCCAGCAGCGCCACCTTGGCCACCGGGGAGCTGTTTTTT. Residues: CASSATLATGELFF.